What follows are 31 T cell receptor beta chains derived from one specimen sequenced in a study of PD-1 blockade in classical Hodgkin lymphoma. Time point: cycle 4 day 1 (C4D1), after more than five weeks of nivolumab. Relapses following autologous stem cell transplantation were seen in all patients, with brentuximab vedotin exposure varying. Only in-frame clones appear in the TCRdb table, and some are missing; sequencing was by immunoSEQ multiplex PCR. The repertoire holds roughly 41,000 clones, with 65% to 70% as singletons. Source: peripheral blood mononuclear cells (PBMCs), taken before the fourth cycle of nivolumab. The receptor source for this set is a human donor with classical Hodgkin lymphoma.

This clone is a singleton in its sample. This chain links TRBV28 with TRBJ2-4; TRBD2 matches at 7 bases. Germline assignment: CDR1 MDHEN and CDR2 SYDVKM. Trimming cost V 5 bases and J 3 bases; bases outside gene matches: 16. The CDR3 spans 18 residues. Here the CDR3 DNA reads TGTGCCAGCAGTCCCTACCTAGCAGGCGGGGGTATCAAAAACATTCAGTACTTC. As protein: CASSPYLAGGGIKNIQYF.

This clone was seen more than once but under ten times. CDR3 sequence: CASSIPSGANVLTF. Here the CDR3 DNA reads TGTGCCAGCAGTATTCCCTCTGGGGCCAACGTCCTGACTTTC. V is TRBV5-4 and J is TRBJ2-6, with D unclear. The CDR3 totals 14 residues. The V and J ends lost 5 bases and 0 bases respectively, with 6 bases between them. Germline loops: CDR1 SGHNT, CDR2 YYREEE (reference sequence).

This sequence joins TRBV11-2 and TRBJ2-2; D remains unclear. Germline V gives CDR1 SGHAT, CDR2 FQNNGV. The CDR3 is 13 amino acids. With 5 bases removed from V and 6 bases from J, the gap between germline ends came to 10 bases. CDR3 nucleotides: TGTGCCAGCAGCGAAGTAGTTTCCGGGGAGCTGTTTTTT. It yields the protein CASSEVVSGELFF.

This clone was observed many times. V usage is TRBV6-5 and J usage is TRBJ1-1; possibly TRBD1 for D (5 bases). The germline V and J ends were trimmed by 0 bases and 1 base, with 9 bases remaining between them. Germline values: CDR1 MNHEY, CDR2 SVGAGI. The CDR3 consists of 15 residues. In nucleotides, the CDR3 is TGTGCCAGCAGTTACTCGGGGCAGGGGAACACTGAAGCTTTCTTT. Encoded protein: CASSYSGQGNTEAFF.

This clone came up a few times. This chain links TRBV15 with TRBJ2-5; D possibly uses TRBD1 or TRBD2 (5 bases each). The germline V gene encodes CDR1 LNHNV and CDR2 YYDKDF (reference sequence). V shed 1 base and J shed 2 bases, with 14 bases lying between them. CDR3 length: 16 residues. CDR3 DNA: TGTGCCACCAGCAGAGTAGAGTGGGGGTCACAAGAGACCCAGTACTTC. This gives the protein CATSRVEWGSQETQYF. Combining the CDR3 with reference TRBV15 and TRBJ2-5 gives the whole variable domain DAMVIQNPRYQVTQFGKPVTLSCSQTLNHNVMYWYQQKSSQAPKLLFHYYDKDFNNEADTPDNFQSRRPNTSFCFLDIRSPGLGDTAMYLCATSRVEWGSQETQYFGPGTRLLVL.

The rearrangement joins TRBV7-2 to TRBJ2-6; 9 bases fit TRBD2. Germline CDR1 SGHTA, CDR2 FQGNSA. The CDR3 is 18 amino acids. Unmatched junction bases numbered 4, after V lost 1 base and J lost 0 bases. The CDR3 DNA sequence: TGTGCCAGCAGCTTAGTCCCAGCGGGGGGCTCTGGGGCCAACGTCCTGACTTTC. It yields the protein CASSLVPAGGSGANVLTF.

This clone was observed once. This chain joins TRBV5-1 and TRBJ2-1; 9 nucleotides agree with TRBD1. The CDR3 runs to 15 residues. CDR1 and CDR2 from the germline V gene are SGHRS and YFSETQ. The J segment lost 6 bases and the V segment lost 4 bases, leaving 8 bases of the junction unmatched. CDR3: CASSLRTGEGNEQFF. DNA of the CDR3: TGCGCCAGCAGCCTCCGGACAGGGGAGGGCAATGAGCAGTTCTTC.

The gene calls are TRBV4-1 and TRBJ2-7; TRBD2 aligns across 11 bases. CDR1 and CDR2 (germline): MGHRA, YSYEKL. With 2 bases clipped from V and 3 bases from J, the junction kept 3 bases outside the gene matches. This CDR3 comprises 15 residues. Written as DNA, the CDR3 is TGCGCCAGCAGCCAAAGTAGCGGGGGGGACTACGAGCAGTACTTC. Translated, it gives CASSQSSGGDYEQYF.

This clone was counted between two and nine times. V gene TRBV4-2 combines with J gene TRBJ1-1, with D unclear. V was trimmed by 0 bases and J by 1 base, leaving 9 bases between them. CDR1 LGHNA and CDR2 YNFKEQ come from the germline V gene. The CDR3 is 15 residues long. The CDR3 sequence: CASSQDPKENTEAFF. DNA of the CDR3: TGTGCCAGCAGCCAAGATCCGAAGGAGAACACTGAAGCTTTCTTT.

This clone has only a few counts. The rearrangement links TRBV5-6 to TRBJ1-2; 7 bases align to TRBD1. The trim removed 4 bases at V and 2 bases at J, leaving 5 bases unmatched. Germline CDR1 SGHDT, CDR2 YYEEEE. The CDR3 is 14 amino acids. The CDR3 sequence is CASSPGTANYGYTF. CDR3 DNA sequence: TGTGCCAGCAGCCCCGGGACAGCCAACTATGGCTACACCTTC.

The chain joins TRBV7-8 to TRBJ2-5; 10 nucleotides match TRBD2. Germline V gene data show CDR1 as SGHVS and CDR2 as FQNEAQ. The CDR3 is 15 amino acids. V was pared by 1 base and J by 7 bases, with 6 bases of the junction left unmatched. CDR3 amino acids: CASSLVASGGGTQYF. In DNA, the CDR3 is TGTGCCAGCAGCTTAGTCGCTAGCGGGGGTGGGACCCAGTACTTC.

The CDR3 DNA reads as TGTGCCAGTAGGGGCAGGGGAGGTGAAGGAAACACCATATATTTT. Translated: CASRGRGGEGNTIYF. The chain joins TRBV19 to TRBJ1-3; weak D call: TRBD1 (6 bases). With 6 bases removed from V and 4 bases from J, the gap between germline ends came to 16 bases. The CDR3 totals 15 residues. Germline loops: CDR1 LNHDA, CDR2 SQIVND (reference sequence).

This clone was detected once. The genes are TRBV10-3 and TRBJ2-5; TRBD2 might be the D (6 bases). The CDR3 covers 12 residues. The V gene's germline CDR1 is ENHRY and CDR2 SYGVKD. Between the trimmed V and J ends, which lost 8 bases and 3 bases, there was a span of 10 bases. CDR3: CAIGGEEETQYF. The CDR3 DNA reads TGTGCCATCGGCGGGGAGGAAGAGACCCAGTACTTC.

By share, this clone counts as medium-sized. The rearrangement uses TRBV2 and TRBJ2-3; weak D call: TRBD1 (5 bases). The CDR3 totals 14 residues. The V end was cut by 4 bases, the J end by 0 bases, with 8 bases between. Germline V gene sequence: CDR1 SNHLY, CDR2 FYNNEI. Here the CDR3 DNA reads TGTGCCAGCAGTGCGACAGAAAGCACAGATACGCAGTATTTT. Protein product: CASSATESTDTQYF. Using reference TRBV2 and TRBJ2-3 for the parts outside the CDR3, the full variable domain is EPEVTQTPSHQVTQMGQEVILRCVPISNHLYFYWYRQILGQKVEFLVSFYNNEISEKSEIFDDQFSVERPDGSNFTLKIRSTKLEDSAMYFCASSATESTDTQYFGPGTRLTVL.

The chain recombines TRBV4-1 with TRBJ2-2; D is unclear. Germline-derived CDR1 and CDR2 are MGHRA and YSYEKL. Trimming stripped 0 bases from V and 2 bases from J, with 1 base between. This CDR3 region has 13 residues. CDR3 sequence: CASSQENTGELFF. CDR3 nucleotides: TGCGCCAGCAGCCAAGAAAACACCGGGGAGCTGTTTTTT.

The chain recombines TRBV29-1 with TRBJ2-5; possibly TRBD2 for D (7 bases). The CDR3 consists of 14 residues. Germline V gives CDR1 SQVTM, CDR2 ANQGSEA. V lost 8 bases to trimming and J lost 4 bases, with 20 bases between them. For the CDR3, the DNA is TGCAGCTACTGGGAGGGGGTGGCAAGAGAGACCCAGTACTTC. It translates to CSYWEGVARETQYF.

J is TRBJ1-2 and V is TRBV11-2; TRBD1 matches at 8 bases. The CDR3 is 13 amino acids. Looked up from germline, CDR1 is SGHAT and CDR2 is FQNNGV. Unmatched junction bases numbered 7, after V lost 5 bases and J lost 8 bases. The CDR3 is CASSPQGAWGYTF. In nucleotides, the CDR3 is TGTGCCAGCAGCCCCCAGGGGGCTTGGGGCTACACCTTC.

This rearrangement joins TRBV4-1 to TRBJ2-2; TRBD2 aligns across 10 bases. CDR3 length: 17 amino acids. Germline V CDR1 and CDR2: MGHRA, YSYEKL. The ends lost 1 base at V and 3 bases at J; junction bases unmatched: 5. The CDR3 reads CASSQVQLAGDTGELFF. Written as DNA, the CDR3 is TGCGCCAGCAGCCAAGTACAGCTAGCGGGGGACACCGGGGAGCTGTTTTTT.

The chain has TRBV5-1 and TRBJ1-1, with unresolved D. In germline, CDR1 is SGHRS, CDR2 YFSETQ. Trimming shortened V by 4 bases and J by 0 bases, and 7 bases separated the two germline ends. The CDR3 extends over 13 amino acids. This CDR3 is CASSRQLNTEAFF. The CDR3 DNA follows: TGCGCCAGCAGCAGGCAACTGAACACTGAAGCTTTCTTT.

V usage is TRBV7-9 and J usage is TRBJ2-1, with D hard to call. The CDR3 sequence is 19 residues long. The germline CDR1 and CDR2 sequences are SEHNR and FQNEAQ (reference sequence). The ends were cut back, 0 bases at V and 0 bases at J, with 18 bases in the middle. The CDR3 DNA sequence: TGTGCCAGCAGCTTAGCGCTAAGGAGTGGGTTGAGCTCCTACAATGAGCAGTTCTTC. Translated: CASSLALRSGLSSYNEQFF.

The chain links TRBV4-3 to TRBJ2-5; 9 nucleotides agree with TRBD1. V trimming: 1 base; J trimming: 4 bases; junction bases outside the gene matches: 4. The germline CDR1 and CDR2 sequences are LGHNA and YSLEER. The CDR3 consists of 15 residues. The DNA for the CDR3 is TGCGCCAGCAGCCAAGTAGGGACAGGGAGAGAGACCCAGTACTTC. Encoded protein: CASSQVGTGRETQYF.

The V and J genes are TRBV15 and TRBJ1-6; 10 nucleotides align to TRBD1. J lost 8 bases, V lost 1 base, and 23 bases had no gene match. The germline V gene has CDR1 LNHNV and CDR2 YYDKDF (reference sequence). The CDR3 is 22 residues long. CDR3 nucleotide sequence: TGTGCCACCAGCAGAGCGGTCGACAGGGGGCGGACTGGACTGGGTAGGGATTCACCCCTCCACTTT. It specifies CATSRAVDRGRTGLGRDSPLHF.

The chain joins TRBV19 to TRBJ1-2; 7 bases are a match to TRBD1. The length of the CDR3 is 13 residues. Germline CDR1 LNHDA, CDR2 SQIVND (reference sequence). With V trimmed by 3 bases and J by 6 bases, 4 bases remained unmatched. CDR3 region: CASSIGTANGYTF. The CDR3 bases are TGTGCCAGTAGTATTGGGACAGCGAATGGCTACACCTTC. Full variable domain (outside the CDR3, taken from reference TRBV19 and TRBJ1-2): DGGITQSPKYLFRKEGQNVTLSCEQNLNHDAMYWYRQDPGQGLRLIYYSQIVNDFQKGDIAEGYSVSREKKESFPLTVTSAQKNPTAFYLCASSIGTANGYTFGSGTRLTVV.

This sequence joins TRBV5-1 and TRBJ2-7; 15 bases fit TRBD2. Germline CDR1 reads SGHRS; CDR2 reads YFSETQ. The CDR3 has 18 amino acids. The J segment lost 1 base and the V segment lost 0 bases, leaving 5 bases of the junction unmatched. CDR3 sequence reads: CASSLAWTSGGASYEQYF. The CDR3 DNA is TGCGCCAGCAGCTTGGCATGGACTAGCGGGGGGGCGTCCTACGAGCAGTACTTC.

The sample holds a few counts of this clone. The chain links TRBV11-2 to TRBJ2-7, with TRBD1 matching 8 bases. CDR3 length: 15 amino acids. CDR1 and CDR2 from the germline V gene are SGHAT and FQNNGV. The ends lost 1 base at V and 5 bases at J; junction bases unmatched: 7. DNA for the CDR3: TGTGCCAGCAGCTTAGTAGCAGGGGGCTTCCACGAGCAGTACTTC. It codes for CASSLVAGGFHEQYF.

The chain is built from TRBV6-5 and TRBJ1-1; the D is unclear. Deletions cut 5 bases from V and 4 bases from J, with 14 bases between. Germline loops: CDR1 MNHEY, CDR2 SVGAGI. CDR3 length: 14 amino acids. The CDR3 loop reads CASSPGAITTEAFF. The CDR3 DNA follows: TGTGCCAGCAGTCCGGGCGCTATCACCACTGAAGCTTTCTTT.

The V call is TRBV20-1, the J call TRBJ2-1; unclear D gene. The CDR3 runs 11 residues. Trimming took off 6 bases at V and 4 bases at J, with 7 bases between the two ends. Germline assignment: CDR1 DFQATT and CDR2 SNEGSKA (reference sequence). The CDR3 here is CSANAYNEQFF. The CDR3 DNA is TGCAGTGCAAACGCTTACAATGAGCAGTTCTTC.

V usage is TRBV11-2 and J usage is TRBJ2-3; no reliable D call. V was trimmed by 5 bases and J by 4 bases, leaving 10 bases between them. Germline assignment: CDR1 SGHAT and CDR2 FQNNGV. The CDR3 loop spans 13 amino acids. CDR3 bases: TGTGCCAGCAGCATAGGACCCTCAGATACGCAGTATTTT. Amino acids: CASSIGPSDTQYF.

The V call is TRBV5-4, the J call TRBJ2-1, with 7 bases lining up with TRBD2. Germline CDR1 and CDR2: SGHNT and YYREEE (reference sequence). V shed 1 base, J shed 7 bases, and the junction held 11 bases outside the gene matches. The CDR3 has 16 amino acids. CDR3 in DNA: TGTGCCAGCAGCTTGAATTGGGGGGGAATGGGGAATGAGCAGTTCTTC. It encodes CASSLNWGGMGNEQFF.

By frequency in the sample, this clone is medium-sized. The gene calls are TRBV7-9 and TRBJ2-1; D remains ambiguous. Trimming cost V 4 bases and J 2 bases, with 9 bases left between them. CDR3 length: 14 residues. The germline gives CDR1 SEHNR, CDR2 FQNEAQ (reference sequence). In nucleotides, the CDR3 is TGTGCCAGCAGCTCGCCTGACACCTACAATGAGCAGTTCTTC. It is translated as CASSSPDTYNEQFF.

The CDR3 nucleotides read TGTGCCAGCGGCCAAACAGGGTCTTACAATGAGCAGTTCTTC. Its translation: CASGQTGSYNEQFF. The rearrangement links TRBV6-5 to TRBJ2-1; TRBD1 is a possible D gene (6 bases). V shed 8 bases and J shed 4 bases, with 15 bases lying between them. From germline, CDR1 is MNHEY and CDR2 SVGAGI. The CDR3 is made up of 14 amino acids.